The 17 T cell receptor beta chains given below trace back to one sample, sequenced in a study of T-cell memory formation after mild COVID-19 (dated by TCRdb to the early 2020s). Preparation of the library involved 5' RACE. TCRdb names Illumina NovaSeq 6000 as the instrument used. TCRdb took the public reads, trimmed them with fastp at Q25, ran MiXCR for clone calling and kept in-frame beta chains. Entries are consolidated by CDR3 protein sequence, retaining the most common genes and DNA. The sample has about 340,000 distinct CDR3 sequences on record, under 15% of them singletons. About a fifth of the sample rests with the top ten. Sequencing used PBMCs or a T cell subset sorted from them (not recorded which). All receptors come from a man younger than 35 who had mild COVID-19 (a few samples of this study predate the infection). The sample titles of this study are shuffled in the database, so cell type and time point are left out; the donor was told from shared clones.

CDR3 in DNA: TGTGCCAGCAGTGAAGGGTGGACAGGGTACGTCTATGGCTACACCTTC. Its translation: CASSEGWTGYVYGYTF. This sequence joins TRBV2 and TRBJ1-2; 8 bases fit TRBD1. Germline CDR1 reads SNHLY; CDR2 reads FYNNEI. Trimming removed 1 base from V and 4 bases from J; junction bases left unmatched: 8. This CDR3 is 16 amino acids long.

This rearrangement joins TRBV10-3 to TRBJ1-1, with D unclear. The CDR3 is 15 amino acids. V shed 0 bases and J shed 1 base, with 9 bases lying between them. Germline CDR1 ENHRY, CDR2 SYGVKD. CDR3: CAISESRDPNTEAFF. CDR3 sequence (DNA): TGTGCCATCAGTGAGTCAAGAGACCCGAACACTGAAGCTTTCTTT.

This clonotype was counted between two and nine times. This CDR3 is CASSLEGVGEQYF. Written as DNA, the CDR3 is TGTGCCAGCAGCTTAGAAGGGGTCGGCGAGCAGTACTTC. The V and J genes are TRBV7-6 and TRBJ2-7; D might be TRBD1 (5 bases). Looked up from germline, CDR1 is SGHVS and CDR2 is FNYEAQ. The CDR3 is 13 amino acids. Between the trimmed V and J ends, which lost 1 base and 6 bases, there was a span of 10 bases.

This clonotype showed up just a few times. The rearrangement uses TRBV12-3 or TRBV12-4 and TRBJ2-7; D is undetermined. This CDR3 is 15 amino acids long. The ends were cut back, 5 bases at V and 4 bases at J, with 18 bases in the middle. In nucleotides, the CDR3 is TGTGCCAGCAGTCGCGAAGGGCACGATATTTACGAGCAGTACGTC. It translates to CASSREGHDIYEQYV.

There are a few counts of this clonotype. The chain recombines TRBV4-1 with TRBJ2-1; 7 positions match TRBD2. The V gene end was trimmed by 2 bases and the J gene end by 8 bases; junction bases not matched to a gene: 9. In germline, CDR1 is MGHRA, CDR2 YSYEKL. CDR3 length: 15 residues. CDR3 sequence reads: CASSQIGLEGYEQFF. In DNA form, the CDR3 reads TGCGCCAGCAGCCAAATCGGACTAGAAGGATATGAGCAGTTCTTC.

The chain recombines TRBV3-1 with TRBJ1-2; tentative D call: TRBD1 (6 bases). V lost 4 bases and J 5 bases, leaving 14 bases between the germline ends. CDR3 length equals 14 residues. From germline, CDR1 is LGHDT and CDR2 YNNKEL (reference sequence). The CDR3 DNA follows: TGTGCCAGCAGCCTACAGGGAGCGGGTTATGGCTACACCTTC. Protein: CASSLQGAGYGYTF.

This chain joins TRBV28 and TRBJ2-7, with D perhaps matching TRBD1 (5 bases). From germline, CDR1 is MDHEN and CDR2 SYDVKM. The CDR3 is 14 amino acids. V was shortened by 10 bases and J by 3 bases, with 19 bases between the two germline ends. CDR3 bases: TGTGCCACCACCGCAGGGAAGGTTCTCTACGAGCAGTACGTC. Protein: CATTAGKVLYEQYV.

This clonotype was observed a handful of times. The chain uses TRBV7-3 and TRBJ2-1; unclear D gene. V was trimmed by 2 bases and J by 4 bases, leaving 12 bases between them. This CDR3 contains 15 residues. The germline V gene has CDR1 SGHTA and CDR2 FQGTGA. CDR3 bases: TGTGCCAGCAGCTTAGGGTCCCCCCTGTACAATGAGCAGTTCTTC. Translated: CASSLGSPLYNEQFF. The complete variable domain, with remaining parts taken from reference TRBV7-3 and TRBJ2-1, reads GAGVSQTPSNKVTEKGKYVELRCDPISGHTALYWYRQSLGQGPEFLIYFQGTGAADDSGLPNDRFFAVRPEGSVSTLKIQRTERGDSAVYLCASSLGSPLYNEQFFGPGTRLTVL.

A few counts support this clonotype. The rearrangement links TRBV27 to TRBJ1-1, with 7 bases matching TRBD1. V shed 2 bases, J shed 5 bases, and the junction held 5 bases outside the gene matches. Looked up from germline, CDR1 is MNHEY and CDR2 is SMNVEV (reference sequence). The CDR3 totals 14 residues. The DNA for the CDR3 is TGTGCCAGCAGTTTACCAGGGGGTAGGACTGAAGCTTTCTTT. It translates to CASSLPGGRTEAFF.

The genes are TRBV5-8 and TRBJ2-1; possibly TRBD1 for D (5 bases). V lost 4 bases, J lost 5 bases, and 13 bases lay in between. Looked up from germline, CDR1 is SGHTS and CDR2 is YDEGEE. This CDR3 comprises 14 residues. This chain's CDR3 is CASSIDSPDNEQFF. The CDR3 DNA reads as TGTGCCAGCAGCATCGACAGTCCCGACAATGAGCAGTTCTTC.

This clonotype was detected a few times. CDR3 sequence: CASSAGRAEAEQFF. The DNA for the CDR3 is TGTGCCAGCAGCGCCGGACGCGCGGAGGCTGAGCAGTTCTTC. The chain employs TRBV9 and TRBJ2-1, with D perhaps matching TRBD2 (5 bases). V was shortened by 3 bases and J by 9 bases, with 16 bases between the two germline ends. The CDR3 is made up of 14 amino acids. The V gene's germline CDR1 is SGDLS and CDR2 YYNGEE.

This rearrangement joins TRBV7-9 to TRBJ2-2; TRBD1 matches at 8 bases. Trimming took 6 bases from V and 1 from J; bases not matched to a gene: 4. The CDR3 has 15 amino acids. Germline V gene lookup returns CDR1 SEHNR and CDR2 FQNEAQ (reference sequence). The CDR3 here is CASRAGQGNTGELFF. For the CDR3, the DNA is TGTGCCAGCAGAGCCGGACAGGGGAACACCGGGGAGCTGTTTTTT.

V and J are TRBV3-1 and TRBJ2-3, with D possibly being TRBD2 (5 bases). Between the trimmed V and J ends, which lost 0 bases and 0 bases, there was a span of 7 bases. There are 15 residues in the CDR3. Looked up from germline, CDR1 is LGHDT and CDR2 is YNNKEL (reference sequence). For the CDR3, the DNA is TGTGCCAGCAGCCAAGAATGGACTAGCACAGATACGCAGTATTTT. Translating it yields CASSQEWTSTDTQYF.

This clonotype was detected many times. This chain links TRBV28 with TRBJ2-1; 10 nucleotides line up with TRBD1. Trimming took 5 bases from V and 5 from J; bases not matched to a gene: 12. The CDR3 loop spans 17 amino acids. Germline V lookup: CDR1 MDHEN, CDR2 SYDVKM. CDR3 DNA sequence: TGTGCCAGCAGTCCCCGGACAGGGGGTCTGCCTCACAATGAGCAGTTCTTC. This encodes CASSPRTGGLPHNEQFF.

This clonotype was found many times. V usage is TRBV7-2 and J usage is TRBJ2-5; TRBD1 matches 7 bases. The CDR3 has 15 amino acids. The V segment lost 2 bases and the J segment 5 bases; nucleotides outside the gene matches: 8. Germline V gene lookup returns CDR1 SGHTA and CDR2 FQGNSA. The CDR3 here is CASSLTRQGGETQYF. CDR3 nucleotides: TGTGCCAGCAGCTTAACTAGACAGGGCGGGGAGACCCAGTACTTC.

The table lists this clonotype with a few counts. V is TRBV9 and J is TRBJ1-6, with TRBD1 matching over 7 bases. The V segment lost 2 bases and the J segment 6 bases; nucleotides outside the gene matches: 11. Germline V gives CDR1 SGDLS, CDR2 YYNGEE. There are 17 residues in the CDR3. As DNA, the CDR3 is TGTGCCAGCAGCGTGACCAGAACGGGACAGCCTAATTCACCCCTCCACTTT. Amino acid sequence: CASSVTRTGQPNSPLHF.

This chain links TRBV5-5 with TRBJ1-4; D perhaps matches TRBD1 (5 bases). CDR1 and CDR2 from the germline V gene are SGHKS and YYEKEE (reference sequence). The germline V and J ends were trimmed by 0 bases and 11 bases, with 17 bases remaining between them. The CDR3 is made up of 15 amino acids. The CDR3 protein is CASSLALQALQKLFF. For the CDR3, the DNA is TGTGCCAGCAGCTTGGCCTTACAGGCGTTGCAGAAACTGTTTTTT.